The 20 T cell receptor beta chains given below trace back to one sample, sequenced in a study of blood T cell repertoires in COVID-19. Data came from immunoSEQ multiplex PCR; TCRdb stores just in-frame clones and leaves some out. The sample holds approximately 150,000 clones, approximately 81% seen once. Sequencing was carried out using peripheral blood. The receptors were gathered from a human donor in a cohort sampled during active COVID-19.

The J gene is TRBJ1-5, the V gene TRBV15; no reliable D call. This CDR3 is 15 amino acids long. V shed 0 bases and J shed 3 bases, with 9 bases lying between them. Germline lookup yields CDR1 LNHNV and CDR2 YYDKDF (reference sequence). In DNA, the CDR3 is TGTGCCACCAGCAGAGATCGTCAGTTCAATCAGCCCCAGCATTTT. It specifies CATSRDRQFNQPQHF.

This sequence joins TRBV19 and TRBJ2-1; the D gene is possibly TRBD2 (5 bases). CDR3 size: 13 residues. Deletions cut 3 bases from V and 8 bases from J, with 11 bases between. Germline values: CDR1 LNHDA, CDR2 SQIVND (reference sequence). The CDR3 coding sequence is TGTGCCAGTAGTATCGGTGGGAGTGATGAGCAGTTCTTC. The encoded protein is CASSIGGSDEQFF.

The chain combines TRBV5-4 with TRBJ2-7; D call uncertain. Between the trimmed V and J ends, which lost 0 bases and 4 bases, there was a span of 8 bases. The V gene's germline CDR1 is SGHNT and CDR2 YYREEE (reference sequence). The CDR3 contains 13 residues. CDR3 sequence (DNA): TGTGCCAGCAGCTTGGATTCCCTGTACGAGCAGTACTTC. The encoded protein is CASSLDSLYEQYF.

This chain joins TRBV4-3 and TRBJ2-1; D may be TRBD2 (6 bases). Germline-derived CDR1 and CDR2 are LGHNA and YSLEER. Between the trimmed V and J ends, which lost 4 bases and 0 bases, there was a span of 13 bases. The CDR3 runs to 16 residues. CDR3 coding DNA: TGCGCCAGCAGCCGGAGCGGGCTAAGCTCCTACAATGAGCAGTTCTTC. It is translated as CASSRSGLSSYNEQFF.

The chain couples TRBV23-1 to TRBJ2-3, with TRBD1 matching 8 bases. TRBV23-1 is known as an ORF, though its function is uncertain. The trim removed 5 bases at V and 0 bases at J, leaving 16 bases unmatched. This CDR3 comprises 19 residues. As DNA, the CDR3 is TGCGCCAGCAGTTCTCAGGGGGCTCGTCCCCCTTCTAGCACAGATACGCAGTATTTT. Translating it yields CASSSQGARPPSSTDTQYF.

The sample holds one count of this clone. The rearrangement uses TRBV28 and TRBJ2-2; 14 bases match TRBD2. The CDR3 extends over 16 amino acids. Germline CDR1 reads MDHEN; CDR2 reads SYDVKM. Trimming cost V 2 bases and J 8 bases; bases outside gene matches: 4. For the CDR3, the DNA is TGTGCCAGCAGTTTAATGGGACTAGCGGGAGTTGGGGAGCTGTTTTTT. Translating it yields CASSLMGLAGVGELFF.

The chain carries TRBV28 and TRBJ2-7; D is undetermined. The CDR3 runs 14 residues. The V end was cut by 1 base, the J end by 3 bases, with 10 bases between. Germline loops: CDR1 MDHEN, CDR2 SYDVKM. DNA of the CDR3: TGTGCCAGCAGTTTATCAATTCGGTTCTACGAGCAGTACTTC. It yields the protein CASSLSIRFYEQYF.

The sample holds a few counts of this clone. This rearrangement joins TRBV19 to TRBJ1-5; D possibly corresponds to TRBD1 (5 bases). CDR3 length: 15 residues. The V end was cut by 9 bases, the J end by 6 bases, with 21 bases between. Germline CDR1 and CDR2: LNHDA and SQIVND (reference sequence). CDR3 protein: CASRGQDLGGQPQHF. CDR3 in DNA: TGTGCCAGCCGTGGCCAAGACCTGGGGGGTCAGCCCCAGCATTTT.

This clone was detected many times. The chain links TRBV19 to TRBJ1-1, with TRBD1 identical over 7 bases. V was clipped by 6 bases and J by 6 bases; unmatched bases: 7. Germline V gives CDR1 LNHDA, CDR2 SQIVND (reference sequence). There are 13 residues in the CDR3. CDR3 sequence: CASSPGGGPEAFF. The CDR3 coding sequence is TGTGCCAGTAGCCCCGGAGGGGGCCCTGAAGCTTTCTTT.

The CDR3 region has the DNA TGCGCCAGCAGCTTGGTGGCTAGCGGAGGCTACGAGCAGTACTTC. Translated, it gives CASSLVASGGYEQYF. The chain employs TRBV5-1 and TRBJ2-7; TRBD2 matches at 7 bases. Germline loops: CDR1 SGHRS, CDR2 YFSETQ. The junction had 6 bases not matched to a gene; V was cut back by 0 bases and J by 3 bases. The CDR3 runs to 15 residues.

CDR3 DNA: TGTGCCAGCAGCCTGTCAGGGGGCGCGTCTGAAAAACTGTTTTTT. Translated: CASSLSGGASEKLFF. V usage is TRBV5-4 and J usage is TRBJ1-4; 8 bases fit TRBD1. Germline V CDR1 and CDR2: SGHNT, YYREEE (reference sequence). The ends lost 4 bases at V and 7 bases at J; junction bases unmatched: 9. The CDR3 runs to 15 residues.

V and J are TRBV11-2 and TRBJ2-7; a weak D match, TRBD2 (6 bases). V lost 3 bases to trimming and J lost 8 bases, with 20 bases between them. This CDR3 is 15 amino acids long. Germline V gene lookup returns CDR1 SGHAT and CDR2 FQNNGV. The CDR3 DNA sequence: TGTGCCAGCAGCTTGGACGCCATGGCGGGGCTACAGCAGTACTTC. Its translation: CASSLDAMAGLQQYF.

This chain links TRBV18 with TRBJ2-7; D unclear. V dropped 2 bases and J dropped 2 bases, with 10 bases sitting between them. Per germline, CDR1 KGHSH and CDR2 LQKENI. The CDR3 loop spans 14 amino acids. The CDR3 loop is CASSPSLGTYEQYF. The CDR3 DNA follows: TGTGCCAGCTCACCAAGTTTGGGCACCTACGAGCAGTACTTC.

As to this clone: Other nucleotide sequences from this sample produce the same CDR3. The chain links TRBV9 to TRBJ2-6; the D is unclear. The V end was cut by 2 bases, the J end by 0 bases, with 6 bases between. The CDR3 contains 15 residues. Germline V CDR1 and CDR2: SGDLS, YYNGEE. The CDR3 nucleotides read TGTGCCAGCAGCGTTACCGGCTCTGGGGCCAACGTCCTGACTTTC. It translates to CASSVTGSGANVLTF.

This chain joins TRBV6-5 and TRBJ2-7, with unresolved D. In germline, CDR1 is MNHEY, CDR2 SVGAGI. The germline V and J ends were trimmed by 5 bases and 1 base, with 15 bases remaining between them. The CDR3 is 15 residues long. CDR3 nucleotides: TGTGCCAGCAGTCCCGGGTCAACTAATTCCTACGAGCAGTACTTC. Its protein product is CASSPGSTNSYEQYF.

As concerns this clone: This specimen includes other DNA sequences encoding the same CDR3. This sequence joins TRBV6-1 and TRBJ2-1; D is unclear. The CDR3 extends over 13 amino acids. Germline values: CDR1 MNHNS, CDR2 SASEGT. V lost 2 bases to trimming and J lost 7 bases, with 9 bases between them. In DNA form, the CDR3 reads TGTGCCAGCAGTGAACAGCGTGTGAATGAGCAGTTCTTC. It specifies CASSEQRVNEQFF.

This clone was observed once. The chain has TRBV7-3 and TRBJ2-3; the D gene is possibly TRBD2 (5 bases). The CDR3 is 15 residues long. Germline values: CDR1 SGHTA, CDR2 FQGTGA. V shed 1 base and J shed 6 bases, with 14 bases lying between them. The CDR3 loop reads CASSLIGEYPDTQYF. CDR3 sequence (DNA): TGTGCCAGCAGCTTAATCGGGGAATATCCGGATACGCAGTATTTT.

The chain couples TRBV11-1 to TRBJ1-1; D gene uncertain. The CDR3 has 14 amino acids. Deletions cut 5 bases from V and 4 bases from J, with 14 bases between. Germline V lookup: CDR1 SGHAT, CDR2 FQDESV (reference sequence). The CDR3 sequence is CASSTLGRPTEAFF. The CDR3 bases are TGTGCCAGCAGCACCCTGGGCCGACCCACTGAAGCTTTCTTT.

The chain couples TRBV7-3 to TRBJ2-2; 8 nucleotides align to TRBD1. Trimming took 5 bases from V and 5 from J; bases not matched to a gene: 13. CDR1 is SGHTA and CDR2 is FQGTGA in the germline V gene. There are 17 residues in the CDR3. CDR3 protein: CASSIGPGQGETGELFF. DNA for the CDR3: TGTGCCAGCAGCATAGGGCCCGGACAGGGAGAAACCGGGGAGCTGTTTTTT.

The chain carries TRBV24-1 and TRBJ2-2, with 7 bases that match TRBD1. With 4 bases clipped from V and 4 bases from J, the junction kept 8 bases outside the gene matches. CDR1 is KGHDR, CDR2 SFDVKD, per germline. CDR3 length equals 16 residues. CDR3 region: CATSDRDRAPTGELFF. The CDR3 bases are TGTGCCACCAGTGACCGCGACAGGGCCCCCACCGGGGAGCTGTTTTTT.